A selection of T cell receptor beta chains follows, all from one sample in a study of control samples from healthy donors and cancer patients. Repertoires were generated with immunoSEQ multiplex PCR, while TCRdb's copy carries only in-frame clones and drops some. This table has more than 120,000 clones, 80% to 95% appearing once. Material for sequencing was blood. All receptors come from a young man in good health. The CDR3 runs from the conserved cysteine through the conserved F or W. A D gene is named only where the DNA matches it firmly. Part of the rows lack a size; the others show once, few, many or a class for expanded clones.

j_call: TRBJ2-7
d_call: TRBD2
clone_size: NA
v_call: TRBV27
cdr3_nt: TGTGCCAGCAGTTCGTGGCGGGGGGTTCCGTACGAGCAGTACTTC
cdr3_aa: CASSSWRGVPYEQYF

j_call: TRBJ2-5
d_call: NA
clone_size: few
v_call: TRBV10-2
cdr3_nt: TGCGCCAGCAGTGCCCCGACAGCCCAGCAAGAGACCCAGTACTTC
cdr3_aa: CASSAPTAQQETQYF

j_call: TRBJ1-2
d_call: NA
clone_size: NA
v_call: TRBV3-1/TRBV3-2
cdr3_nt: TGTGCCAGCAGCCAAGCCTCCGGCGGCAACTATGGCTACACCTTC
cdr3_aa: CASSQASGGNYGYTF

j_call: TRBJ2-6
d_call: NA
clone_size: NA
v_call: TRBV7-3
cdr3_nt: TGTGCCAGCAGCCCCCGGGACGGAGACTCTGGGGCCAACGTCCTGACTTTC
cdr3_aa: CASSPRDGDSGANVLTF

j_call: TRBJ2-7
d_call: TRBD1
clone_size: few
v_call: TRBV28
cdr3_nt: TGTGCCAGCAGTCCCCGGACAGGGACCTCGTACGAGCAGTACTTC
cdr3_aa: CASSPRTGTSYEQYF

j_call: TRBJ2-3
d_call: NA
clone_size: NA
v_call: TRBV5-1
cdr3_nt: TGCGCCAGCAGCTTGGAGGCAGCCAGCACAGATACGCAGTATTTT
cdr3_aa: CASSLEAASTDTQYF

j_call: TRBJ1-6
d_call: NA
clone_size: NA
v_call: TRBV27
cdr3_nt: TGTGCCAGCAGTCCCACCGGGGGAACCTATAATTCACCCCTCCACTTT
cdr3_aa: CASSPTGGTYNSPLHF

j_call: TRBJ1-1
d_call: TRBD1
clone_size: NA
v_call: TRBV10-1
cdr3_nt: TGCGCCAGCGTAGACAGGGTGAACACTGAAGCTTTCTTT
cdr3_aa: CASVDRVNTEAFF

j_call: TRBJ2-7
d_call: NA
clone_size: NA
v_call: TRBV27
cdr3_nt: TGTGCCAGCAGTTTAGCGGGTTCTCCCGAGCAGTACTTC
cdr3_aa: CASSLAGSPEQYF

j_call: TRBJ2-2
d_call: TRBD2
clone_size: once
v_call: TRBV2
cdr3_nt: TGTGCCAGCAGTGAGGGGTTGCGCGGGGGAGACACCGGGGAGCTGTTTTTT
cdr3_aa: CASSEGLRGGDTGELFF

j_call: TRBJ1-6
d_call: TRBD1
clone_size: NA
v_call: TRBV30
cdr3_nt: TGTGCCTGGAGTCGCCCGGGACAGAATAATTCACCCCTCCACTTT
cdr3_aa: CAWSRPGQNNSPLHF

j_call: TRBJ2-7
d_call: NA
clone_size: NA
v_call: TRBV30
cdr3_nt: TGTGCCTGGAGTGAGCAGGACACCTACGAGCAGTACTTC
cdr3_aa: CAWSEQDTYEQYF

j_call: TRBJ1-2
d_call: TRBD1
clone_size: once
v_call: TRBV5-1
cdr3_nt: TGCGCCAGCAGCTTGGGACAGGGGGCTGATGGCTACACCTTC
cdr3_aa: CASSLGQGADGYTF

j_call: TRBJ1-1
d_call: NA
clone_size: NA
v_call: TRBV28
cdr3_nt: TGTGCCAGCAGTTTATGGAAACAGGCGAACACTGAAGCTTTCTTT
cdr3_aa: CASSLWKQANTEAFF